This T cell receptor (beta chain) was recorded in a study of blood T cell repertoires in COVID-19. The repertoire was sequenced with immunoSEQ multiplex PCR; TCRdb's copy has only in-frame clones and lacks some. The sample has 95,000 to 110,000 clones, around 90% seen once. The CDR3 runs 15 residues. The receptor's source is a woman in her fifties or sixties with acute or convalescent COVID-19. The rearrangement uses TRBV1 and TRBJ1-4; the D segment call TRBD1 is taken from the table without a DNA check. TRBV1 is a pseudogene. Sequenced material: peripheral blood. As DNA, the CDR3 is TGCACCAGCAGCCAAGTAACAGGAGTTAAAGGGAAACTGTTTTTT. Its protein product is CTSSQVTGVKGKLFF.